A single TCR beta chain is shown here with its context. There is no known antigen for this receptor. Nothing much larger sits one base from this clone, and base qualities are not available. TCRbeta CDR3 regions were amplified from genomic DNA using the immunoSEQ Assay, a bias-controlled multiplex PCR. In the source study's methods: The number of nucleated cells in each sample was estimated by amplification of reference gene primers within the assay. To quantify the absolute abundance of each unique TCRbeta CDR3 rearrangement, sequence reads were collapsed and filtered. For each sample, productive Simpson clonality was calculated as the square root of Simpson's diversity index over productive rearrangements. In its TCRdb copy, this immuneACCESS table keeps in-frame sequences only and misses some clones. Where compared with another copy, unresolved V genes explain less than half of these, and the others have no known cause. V and J calls and clone size are copied from that table; D and trimming were computed from the DNA. The sample has about 140,000 clones on record, 80% to 85% of them singletons. Under 4.5% of the sample is held by the ten biggest clonotypes.

The sample belongs to a study of blood T cell repertoires in COVID-19 (dated by TCRdb to 2020 to 2021). For the wider study: Samples covering the acute and convalescent phases of COVID-19 were provided by collaborators in the United States, Italy and Spain. The repertoires were released in a freely available public database meant as a resource for research on the immune response to SARS-CoV-2. HLA class I and class II types, where available, came from metadata supplied by the sample provider rather than from assay-based typing. The material from the prospective study consisted of cDNA or gDNA derived from T cells, B-cell-depleted T cells, or PBMCs. The dataset comprised deeply sampled blood TCRbeta repertoires from subjects exposed to, actively infected with, or recovered from COVID-19. Samples came from the ongoing ImmuneRACE study (first 160 participants) plus 1,254 subjects from 6 global collaborators. The sample metadata nearly always contained a de-identified subject ID, COVID-19 status, age in years and sex. General findings and caveats noted by the study authors: Clinical and demographic metadata were provided uncurated, with the amount varying by source and participant.

Each collaborating institution followed its own protocols to collect whole blood in K2EDTA tubes. For TCRbeta analysis, collaborator samples were shipped as frozen whole blood, as isolated PBMCs, or as DNA extracted from either sample type. V lost 4 bases and J lost 3 bases, and the count of bases not matched to a germline gene is 4. Looking up the germline V gene yields CDR1 MGHRA and CDR2 YSYEKL. From its cysteine to its phenylalanine, the CDR3 spans 15 amino acids. Kept here is only the CDR3 DNA, which spans 45 bases and is read in frame from base 1. Source material: peripheral blood. The chain joins TRBV4-1 to TRBJ2-3; TRBD2 matches 10 bases in the middle. This sequence originates from a woman aged 55-70 years with acute or convalescent COVID-19. For the CDR3, the sequence is CASSLPSGSTDTQYF. The nucleotide sequence is TGCGCCAGCAGCCTCCCTAGCGGGAGTACAGATACGCAGTATTTT.